This T cell receptor beta chain derives from a study of human T cells and chemical hapten exposure. Study overall: Small volume differences among pooled libraries mainly caused per-sample TCR yield variation.

The V end lost 4 bases, the J end lost 2 bases, and 12 bases lay between the germline ends. The CDR3 is 14 amino acids. Germline-derived CDR1 and CDR2 are PRHDT and FYEKMQ (reference sequence). MiXCR, applied by TCRdb to the RACE reads, yields one record per CDR3 protein. The profile shows approximately 340,000 distinct CDR3 sequences, approximately 6.9% of them singletons. The time point denotes: patch test 1, 2 weeks after DPC sensitization. Treatment of the sample: therapeutic diphenylcyclopropenone sensitization with weekly scalp DPC. The table lists this clonotype with many counts. The receptor comes from a woman aged 18-29 years with alopecia areata. Some clones in this sample may be carry-over from other donors' samples. This chain connects TRBV13 to TRBJ2-7, with D possibly being TRBD1 or TRBD2 (5 bases each). The sequencing here drew on whole blood, taken in connection with sensitization to the hapten diphenylcyclopropenone (DPC). This CDR3 reads CASSSLGAAYEQYF. CDR3 nucleotide sequence: TGTGCCAGCAGCTCCCTCGGGGCGGCCTACGAGCAGTACTTC.